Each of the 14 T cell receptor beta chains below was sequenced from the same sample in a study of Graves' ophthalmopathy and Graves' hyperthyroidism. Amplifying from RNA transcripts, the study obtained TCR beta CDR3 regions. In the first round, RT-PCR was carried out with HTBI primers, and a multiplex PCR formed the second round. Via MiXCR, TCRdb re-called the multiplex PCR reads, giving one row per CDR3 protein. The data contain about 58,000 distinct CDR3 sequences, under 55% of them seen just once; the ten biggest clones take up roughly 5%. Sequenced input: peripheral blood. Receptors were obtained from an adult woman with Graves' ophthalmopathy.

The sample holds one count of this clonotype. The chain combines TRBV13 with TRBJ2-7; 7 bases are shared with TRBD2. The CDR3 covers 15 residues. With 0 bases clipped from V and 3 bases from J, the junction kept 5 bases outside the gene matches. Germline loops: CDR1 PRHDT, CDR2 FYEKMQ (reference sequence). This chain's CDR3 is CASSLGGGGVYEQYF. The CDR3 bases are TGTGCCAGCAGCTTAGGCGGGGGAGGGGTCTACGAGCAGTACTTC. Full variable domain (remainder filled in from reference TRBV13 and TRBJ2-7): AAGVIQSPRHLIKEKRETATLKCYPIPRHDTVYWYQQGPGQDPQFLISFYEKMQSDKGSIPDRFSAQQFSDYHSELNMSSLELGDSALYFCASSLGGGGVYEQYFGPGTRLTVT.

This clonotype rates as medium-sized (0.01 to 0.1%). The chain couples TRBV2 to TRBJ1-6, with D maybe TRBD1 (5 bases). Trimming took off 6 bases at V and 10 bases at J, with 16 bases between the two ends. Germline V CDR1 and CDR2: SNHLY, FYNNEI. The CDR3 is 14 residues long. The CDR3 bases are TGTGCCAGCAGCCCCATGCAATGGGGGTCACCCCTCCACTTT. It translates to CASSPMQWGSPLHF.

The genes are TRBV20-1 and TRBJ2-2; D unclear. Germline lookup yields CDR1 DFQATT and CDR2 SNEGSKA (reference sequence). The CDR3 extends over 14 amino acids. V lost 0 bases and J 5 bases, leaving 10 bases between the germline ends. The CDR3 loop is CSARETSRTGELFF. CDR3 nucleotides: TGCAGTGCTAGAGAGACCTCGAGGACCGGGGAGCTGTTTTTT.

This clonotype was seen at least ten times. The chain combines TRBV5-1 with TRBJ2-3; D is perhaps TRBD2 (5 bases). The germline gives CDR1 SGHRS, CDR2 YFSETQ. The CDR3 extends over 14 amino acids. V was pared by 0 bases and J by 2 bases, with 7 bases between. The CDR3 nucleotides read TGCGCCAGCAGCTTGGGACTATACACAGATACGCAGTATTTT. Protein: CASSLGLYTDTQYF.

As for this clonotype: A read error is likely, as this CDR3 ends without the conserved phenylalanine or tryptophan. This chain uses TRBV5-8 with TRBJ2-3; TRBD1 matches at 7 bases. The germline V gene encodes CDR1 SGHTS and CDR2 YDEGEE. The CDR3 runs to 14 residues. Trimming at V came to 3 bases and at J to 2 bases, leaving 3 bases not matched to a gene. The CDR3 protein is CASSSGTDTDTQYL. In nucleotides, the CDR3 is TGTGCCAGCAGCTCAGGGACAGACACAGATACGCAGTATCTT.

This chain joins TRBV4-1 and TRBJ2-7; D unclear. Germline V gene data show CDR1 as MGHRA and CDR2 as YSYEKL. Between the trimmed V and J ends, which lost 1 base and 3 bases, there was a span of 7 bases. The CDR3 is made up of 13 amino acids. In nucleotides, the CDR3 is TGCGCCAGCAGCCAAGTAGGGATCTACGAGCAGTACTTC. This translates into CASSQVGIYEQYF.

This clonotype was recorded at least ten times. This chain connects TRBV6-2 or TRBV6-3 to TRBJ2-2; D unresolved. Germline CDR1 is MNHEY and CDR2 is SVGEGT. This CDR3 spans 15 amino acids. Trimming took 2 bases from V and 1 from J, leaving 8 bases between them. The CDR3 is CASSYGERNTGELFF. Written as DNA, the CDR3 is TGTGCCAGCAGTTACGGCGAAAGGAACACCGGGGAGCTGTTTTTT.

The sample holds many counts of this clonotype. The DNA of the CDR3 is TGCGCCAGCAGCGGGGAGGACACTGAAGCTTTCTTT. Its translation: CASSGEDTEAFF. The J gene is TRBJ1-1, the V gene TRBV4-1; D uncertain. Trimming pared 5 bases from V and 3 bases from J, leaving 7 bases between. Germline V gene sequence: CDR1 MGHRA, CDR2 YSYEKL. The CDR3 extends over 12 amino acids.

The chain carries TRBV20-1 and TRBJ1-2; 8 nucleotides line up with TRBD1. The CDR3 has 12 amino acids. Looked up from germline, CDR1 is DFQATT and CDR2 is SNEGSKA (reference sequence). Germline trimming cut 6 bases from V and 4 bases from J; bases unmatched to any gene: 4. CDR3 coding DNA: TGCAGTGCCGACAGGGGAGGCTATGGCTACACCTTC. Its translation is CSADRGGYGYTF.

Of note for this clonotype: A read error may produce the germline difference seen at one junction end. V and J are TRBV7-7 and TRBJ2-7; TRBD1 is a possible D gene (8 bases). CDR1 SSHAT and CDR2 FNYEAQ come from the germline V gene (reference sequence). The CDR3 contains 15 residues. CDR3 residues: CASSPRGTGSYEQYF. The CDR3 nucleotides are TGTGCTAGCAGCCCGCGGGGGACAGGCTCCTACGAGCAGTACTTC.

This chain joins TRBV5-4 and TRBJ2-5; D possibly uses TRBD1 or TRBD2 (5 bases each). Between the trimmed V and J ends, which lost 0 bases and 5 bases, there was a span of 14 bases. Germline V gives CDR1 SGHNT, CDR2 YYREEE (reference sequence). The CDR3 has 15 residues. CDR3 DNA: TGTGCCAGCAGCTTGGGGCAGACCGAGGGGGAGACCCAGTACTTC. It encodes CASSLGQTEGETQYF. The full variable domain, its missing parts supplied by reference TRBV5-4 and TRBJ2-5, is ETGVTQSPTHLIKTRGQQVTLRCSSQSGHNTVSWYQQALGQGPQFIFQYYREEENGRGNFPPRFSGLQFPNYSSELNVNALELDDSALYLCASSLGQTEGETQYFGPGTRLLVL.

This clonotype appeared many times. The CDR3 nucleotides read TGTGCCACCAGCGGGGGCGAGGGACGGGATACGCAGTATTTT. Amino acid sequence: CATSGGEGRDTQYF. The chain recombines TRBV15 with TRBJ2-3; weak D call: TRBD1 (6 bases). CDR1 and CDR2 (germline): LNHNV, YYDKDF (reference sequence). This CDR3 spans 14 amino acids. V gave up 5 bases and J gave up 6 bases, with 15 bases separating them.

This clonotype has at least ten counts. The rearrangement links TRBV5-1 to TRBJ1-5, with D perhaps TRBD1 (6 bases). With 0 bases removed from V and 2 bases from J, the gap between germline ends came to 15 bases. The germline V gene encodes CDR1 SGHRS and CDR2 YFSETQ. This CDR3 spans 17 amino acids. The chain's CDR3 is CASSLDPPGAGNQPQHF. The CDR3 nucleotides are TGCGCCAGCAGCTTGGATCCTCCGGGGGCGGGCAATCAGCCCCAGCATTTT.

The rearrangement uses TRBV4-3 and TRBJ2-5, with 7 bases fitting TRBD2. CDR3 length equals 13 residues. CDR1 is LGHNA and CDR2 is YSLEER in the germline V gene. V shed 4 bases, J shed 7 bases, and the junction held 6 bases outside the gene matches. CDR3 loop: CASSRLGGWTQYF. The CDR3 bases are TGCGCCAGCAGCCGCTTGGGAGGGTGGACCCAGTACTTC.